This T cell receptor beta chain was sequenced during a study of blood T cell repertoires in COVID-19. Study-wide context: T cells, B-cell-depleted T cells, or PBMCs provided the cDNA or gDNA that served as material.

Germline V CDR1 and CDR2: MNHEY, SVGEGT. V gave up 2 bases and J gave up 8 bases; unmatched junction bases: 7. This CDR3 has 15 amino acids. How the authors handled the data: For nucleated cells, counts were estimated from reference gene primer amplification. TCRdb's table, derived via immunoSEQ multiplex PCR, lists solely in-frame clones and lacks some. That table furnishes V, J and clone size, whereas the DNA furnished D and trimming. The profile shows around 38,000 clones, roughly 87% of them singletons. This clone was seen once. Input material: peripheral blood. The chain recombines TRBV6-2 or TRBV6-3 with TRBJ2-1; 9 bases fit TRBD2. The sequence derives from a man aged 55 to 70 with COVID-19, enrolled during active disease. The CDR3 DNA follows: TGTGCCAGCAGTTACAGGGCTAGCGGGGTCGATGAGCAGTTCTTC. Translation: CASSYRASGVDEQFF.